This entry features one T cell receptor beta chain sequence. TCR beta VDJ and CDR3 profiling used genomic DNA as template. TCRdb re-called the reads through MiXCR, storing one row per CDR3 protein. The sample lists hundreds of thousands of distinct CDR3 sequences; about 70% were seen once. This sample was taken from a study of CD8+CD57+ T cells in acquired aplastic anemia. V was pared by 3 bases and J by 7 bases, with 3 bases of the junction left unmatched. The CDR3 is 14 amino acids. CDR1 and CDR2 from the germline V gene are KGHDR and SFDVKD. Material: sorted CD4+, CD8+, or CD8+CD57+ T cells (not recorded which) from PBMCs. The receptor comes from a human donor in good health, serving as a control. The rearrangement uses TRBV24-1 and TRBJ2-3; TRBD2 matches 10 bases. The CDR3 here is CATSDSGGANTQYF. In DNA form, the CDR3 reads TGTGCCACCAGTGATAGCGGGGGGGCGAATACGCAGTATTTT.